The subject of this entry is one T cell receptor beta chain. The germline V gene encodes CDR1 SGHAT and CDR2 FQNNGV. The V segment lost 4 bases and the J segment 2 bases; nucleotides outside the gene matches: 4. CDR3 size: 17 residues. This specimen belongs to a study of blood T cell repertoires in COVID-19. Turning to the study itself: Sites across the United States, Italy and Spain contributed samples from acute and convalescent COVID-19. Sources were T cells, B-cell-depleted T cells, or PBMCs; the material itself was cDNA or gDNA.

Per the original methods: It was from reference gene primer amplification that nucleated cell counts were estimated. The method was immunoSEQ multiplex PCR; TCRdb's version includes in-frame clones alone and lacks a portion of them. For V, J and clone size, that table is used; D and trimming come from the DNA. The profile shows about 340,000 clones, roughly 89% of them singletons. The chain recombines TRBV11-2 with TRBJ2-1; 14 bases align to TRBD2. The TCR sequence derives from a woman between 18 and 29 years old who had recovered from COVID-19. Sequenced input: peripheral blood. CDR3 sequence (DNA): TGTGCCAGCAGCTCGGGGACTAGCGGGAGCACCTACAATGAGCAGTTCTTC. As protein: CASSSGTSGSTYNEQFF.